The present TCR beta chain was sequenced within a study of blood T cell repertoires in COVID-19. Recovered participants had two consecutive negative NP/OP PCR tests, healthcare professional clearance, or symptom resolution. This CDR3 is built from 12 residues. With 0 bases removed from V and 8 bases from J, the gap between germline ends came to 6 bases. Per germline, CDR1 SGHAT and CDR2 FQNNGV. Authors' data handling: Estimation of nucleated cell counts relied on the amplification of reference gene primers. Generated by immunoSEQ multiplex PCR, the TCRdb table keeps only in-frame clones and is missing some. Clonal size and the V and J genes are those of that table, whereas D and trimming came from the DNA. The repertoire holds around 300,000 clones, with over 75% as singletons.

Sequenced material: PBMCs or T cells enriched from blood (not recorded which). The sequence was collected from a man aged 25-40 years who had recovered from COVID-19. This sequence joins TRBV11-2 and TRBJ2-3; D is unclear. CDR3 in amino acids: CASSLEGPTQYF. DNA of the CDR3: TGTGCCAGCAGCTTAGAGGGCCCTACGCAGTATTTT.